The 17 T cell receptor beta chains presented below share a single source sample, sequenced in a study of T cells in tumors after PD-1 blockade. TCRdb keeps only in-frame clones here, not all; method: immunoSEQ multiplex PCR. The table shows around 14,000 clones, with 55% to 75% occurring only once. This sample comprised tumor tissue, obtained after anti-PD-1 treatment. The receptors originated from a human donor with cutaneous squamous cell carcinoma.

In DNA, the CDR3 is TGTGCCAGCACTTTAGGACTGAACACCATATATTTT. Its protein is CASTLGLNTIYF. V gene TRBV6-6 combines with J gene TRBJ1-3; the D is unclear. V lost 7 bases, J lost 7 bases, and 11 bases lay in between. The germline V gene encodes CDR1 MNHNY and CDR2 SVGAGI (reference sequence). The CDR3 totals 12 residues.

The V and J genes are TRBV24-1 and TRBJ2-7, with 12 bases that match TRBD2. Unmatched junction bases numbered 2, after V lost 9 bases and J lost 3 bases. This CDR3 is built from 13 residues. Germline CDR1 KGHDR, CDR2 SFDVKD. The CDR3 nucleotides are TGTGCCACCTCGGGACTAGCGGGCTACGAGCAGTACTTC. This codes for CATSGLAGYEQYF.

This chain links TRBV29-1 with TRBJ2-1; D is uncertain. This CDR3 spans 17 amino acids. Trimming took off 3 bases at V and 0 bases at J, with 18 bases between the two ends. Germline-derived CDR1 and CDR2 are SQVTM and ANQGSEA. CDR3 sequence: CSVEIGLTRVSYNEQFF. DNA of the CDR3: TGCAGCGTTGAGATTGGGCTGACAAGGGTCTCCTACAATGAGCAGTTCTTC.

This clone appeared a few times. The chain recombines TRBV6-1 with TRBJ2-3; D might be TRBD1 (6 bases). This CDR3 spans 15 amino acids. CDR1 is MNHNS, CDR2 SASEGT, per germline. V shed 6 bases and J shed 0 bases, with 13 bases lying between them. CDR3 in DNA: TGTGCCAGCAGAAAAACAGGGTCTAGCACAGATACGCAGTATTTT. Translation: CASRKTGSSTDTQYF.

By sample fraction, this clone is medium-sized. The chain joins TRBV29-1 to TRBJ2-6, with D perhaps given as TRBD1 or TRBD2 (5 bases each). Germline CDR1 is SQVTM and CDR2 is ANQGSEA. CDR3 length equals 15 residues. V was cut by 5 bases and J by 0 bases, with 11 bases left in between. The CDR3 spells CSVRGGVSGANVLTF. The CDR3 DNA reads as TGCAGCGTTCGTGGGGGAGTCTCTGGGGCCAACGTCCTGACTTTC.

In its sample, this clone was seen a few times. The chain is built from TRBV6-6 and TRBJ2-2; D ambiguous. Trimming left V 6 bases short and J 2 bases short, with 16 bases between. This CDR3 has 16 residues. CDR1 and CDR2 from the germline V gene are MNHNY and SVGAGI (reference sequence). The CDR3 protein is CASRGLRPPNTGELFF. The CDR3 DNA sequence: TGTGCCAGCAGGGGCCTGAGACCCCCCAACACCGGGGAGCTGTTTTTT.

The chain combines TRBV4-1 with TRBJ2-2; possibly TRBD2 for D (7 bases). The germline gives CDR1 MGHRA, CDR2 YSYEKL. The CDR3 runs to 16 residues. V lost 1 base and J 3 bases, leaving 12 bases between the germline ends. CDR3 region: CASSQATGRDTGELFF. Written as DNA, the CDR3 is TGCGCCAGCAGCCAAGCTACAGGGAGGGACACCGGGGAGCTGTTTTTT.

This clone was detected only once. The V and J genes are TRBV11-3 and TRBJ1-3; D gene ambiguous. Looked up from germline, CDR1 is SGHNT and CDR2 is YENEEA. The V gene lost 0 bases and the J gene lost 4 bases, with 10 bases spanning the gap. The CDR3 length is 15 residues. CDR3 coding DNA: TGTGCCAGCAGCTTAGAGTCAGGAGGAGGAAACACCATATATTTT. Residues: CASSLESGGGNTIYF.

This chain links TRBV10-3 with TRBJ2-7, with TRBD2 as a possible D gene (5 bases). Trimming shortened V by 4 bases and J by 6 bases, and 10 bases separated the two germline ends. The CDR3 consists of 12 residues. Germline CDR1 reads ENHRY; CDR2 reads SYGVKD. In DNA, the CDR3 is TGTGCCATCAGTGCCGAGGGATCCGAGCAGTACTTC. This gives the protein CAISAEGSEQYF.

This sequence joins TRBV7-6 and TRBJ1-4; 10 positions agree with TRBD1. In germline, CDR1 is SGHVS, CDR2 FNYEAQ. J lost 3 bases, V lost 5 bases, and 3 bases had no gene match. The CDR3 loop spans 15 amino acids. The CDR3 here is CASSRGQGANEKLFF. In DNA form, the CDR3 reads TGTGCCAGCAGCCGCGGACAGGGGGCTAATGAAAAACTGTTTTTT.

The CDR3 loop reads CASSLGFGQETQYF. The CDR3 coding sequence is TGTGCCAGCAGCTTAGGCTTCGGACAAGAGACCCAGTACTTC. The chain combines TRBV11-2 with TRBJ2-5; unclear D gene. The CDR3 is 14 amino acids. Trimming took off 1 base at V and 2 bases at J, with 8 bases between the two ends. Germline lookup yields CDR1 SGHAT and CDR2 FQNNGV.

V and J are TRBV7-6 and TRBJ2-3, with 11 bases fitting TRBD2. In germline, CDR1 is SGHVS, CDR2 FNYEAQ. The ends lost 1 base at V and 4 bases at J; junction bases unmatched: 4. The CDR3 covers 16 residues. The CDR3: CASSLGTSGGPDTQYF. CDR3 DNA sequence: TGTGCCAGCAGCTTAGGTACTAGCGGGGGACCAGATACGCAGTATTTT.

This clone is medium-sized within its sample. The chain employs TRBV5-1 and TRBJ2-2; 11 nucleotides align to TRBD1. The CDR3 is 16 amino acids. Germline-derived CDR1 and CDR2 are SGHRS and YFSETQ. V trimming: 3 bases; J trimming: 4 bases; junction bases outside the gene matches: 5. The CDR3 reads CASSSGQGVSTGELFF. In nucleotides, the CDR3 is TGCGCCAGCAGCTCGGGACAGGGGGTGAGCACCGGGGAGCTGTTTTTT.

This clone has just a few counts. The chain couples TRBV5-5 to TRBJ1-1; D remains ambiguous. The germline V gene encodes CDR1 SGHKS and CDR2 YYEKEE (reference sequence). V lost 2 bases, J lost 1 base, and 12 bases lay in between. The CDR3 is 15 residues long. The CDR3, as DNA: TGTGCCAGCAGCTTTCAAATATCCTGGAACACTGAAGCTTTCTTT. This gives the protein CASSFQISWNTEAFF.

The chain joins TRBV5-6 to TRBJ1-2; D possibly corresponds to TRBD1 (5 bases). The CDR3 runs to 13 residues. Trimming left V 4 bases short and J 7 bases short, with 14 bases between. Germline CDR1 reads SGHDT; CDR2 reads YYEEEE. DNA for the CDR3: TGTGCCAGCAGCCTCCAAGGAGGGGTTGGCTACACCTTC. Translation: CASSLQGGVGYTF.

This CDR3 reads CASSSGLRQETQYF. In nucleotides, the CDR3 is TGTGCCAGCAGTTCAGGACTACGGCAAGAGACCCAGTACTTC. The chain is built from TRBV28 and TRBJ2-5, with D possibly matching TRBD2 (6 bases). V lost 4 bases, J lost 2 bases, and 11 bases lay in between. The CDR3 length is 14 residues. CDR1 and CDR2 from the germline V gene are MDHEN and SYDVKM.

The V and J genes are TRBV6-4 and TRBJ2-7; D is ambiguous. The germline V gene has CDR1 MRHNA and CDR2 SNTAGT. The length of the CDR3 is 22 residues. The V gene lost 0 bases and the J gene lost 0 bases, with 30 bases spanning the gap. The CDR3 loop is CASSDSKLARGGRAPTSYEQYF. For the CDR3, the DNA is TGTGCCAGCAGTGACTCGAAGCTCGCCAGAGGCGGTAGGGCCCCCACCTCCTACGAGCAGTACTTC.